Listed below are T cell receptor beta chains from one sample, sequenced in a study of graft-versus-host responses after intestinal transplantation. Method: immunoSEQ multiplex PCR; TCRdb's copy keeps in-frame clones and lacks some. This table has about 8,000 clones, roughly two thirds appearing once. The sequencing here drew on ileum tissue, taken around 460 days after transplant. The receptor source for this set is a human patient who received an intestinal transplant, so some T cells may come from the graft donor. CDR3s include the opening cysteine and the closing phenylalanine or tryptophan. A D gene is named only where the DNA matches it firmly. Rows may omit the clone size; those that give it use once, few, many or a size class.

d_call: TRBD2; v_call: TRBV6-1; clone_size: .; j_call: TRBJ2-3; cdr3_nt: TGTGCCAGCAGTGAAGTCTTCGTCCTAGCGGGCATTACAGATACGCAGTATTTT; cdr3_aa: CASSEVFVLAGITDTQYF
d_call: .; v_call: TRBV9; clone_size: .; j_call: TRBJ1-5; cdr3_nt: TGTGCCAGCAGCGTTGGGATCGGGGTAGAGCCCCAGCATTTT; cdr3_aa: CASSVGIGVEPQHF
d_call: .; v_call: TRBV5-8; clone_size: .; j_call: TRBJ1-5; cdr3_nt: TGTGCCAGCAGCCGTACCGATGCTCAGCCCCAGCATTTT; cdr3_aa: CASSRTDAQPQHF
d_call: .; v_call: TRBV6-6; clone_size: .; j_call: TRBJ2-3; cdr3_nt: TGTGCCAGCAGTCCCCCTTCAGCTGGCACAGATACGCAGTATTTT; cdr3_aa: CASSPPSAGTDTQYF
d_call: .; v_call: TRBV6-1; clone_size: .; j_call: TRBJ2-3; cdr3_nt: TGTGCCAGCAGTTTAGATCCAGCCCCGGATACGCAGTATTTT; cdr3_aa: CASSLDPAPDTQYF
d_call: TRBD2; v_call: TRBV9; clone_size: .; j_call: TRBJ2-3; cdr3_nt: TGTGCCAGCAGCTTCCGAGCGGGGGGGCCAGATACGCAGTATTTT; cdr3_aa: CASSFRAGGPDTQYF
d_call: .; v_call: TRBV28; clone_size: .; j_call: TRBJ1-2; cdr3_nt: TGTGCCAGCATTACAGGGATCCCTAACTATGGCTACACCTTC; cdr3_aa: CASITGIPNYGYTF
d_call: TRBD1; v_call: TRBV30; clone_size: .; j_call: TRBJ2-1; cdr3_nt: TGTGCCTGGAGTGTAGGACAGGGAAGAGATGAGCAGTTCTTC; cdr3_aa: CAWSVGQGRDEQFF
d_call: TRBD2; v_call: TRBV19; clone_size: once; j_call: TRBJ2-3; cdr3_nt: TGTGCCAGTAGTATAGAAAAGCGGGGGGGCACAGATACGCAGTATTTT; cdr3_aa: CASSIEKRGGTDTQYF
d_call: .; v_call: TRBV4-2; clone_size: once; j_call: TRBJ1-1; cdr3_nt: TGTGCCAGCAGTTCTAATTCCCGGTGGACTGAAGCTTTCTTT; cdr3_aa: CASSSNSRWTEAFF
d_call: .; v_call: TRBV6-6; clone_size: .; j_call: TRBJ2-7; cdr3_nt: TGTGCCAGCAGTTACGGGCAGGGTCGCGAGCAGTACTTC; cdr3_aa: CASSYGQGREQYF
d_call: TRBD1; v_call: TRBV19; clone_size: once; j_call: TRBJ2-2; cdr3_nt: TGTGCCAGTAGTCCAGGGGGCGAAAACACCGGGGAGCTGTTTTTT; cdr3_aa: CASSPGGENTGELFF
d_call: .; v_call: TRBV6-4; clone_size: once; j_call: TRBJ2-3; cdr3_nt: TGTGCCAGCAGTGAGACGGAACGAGATACGCAGTATTTT; cdr3_aa: CASSETERDTQYF